The source of this T cell receptor beta chain is a study of tumor and adjacent non-tumor tissue in lung cancer. Study-wide background: Aged about 31 to 80 years, patients included about 11 men and about five women with stage I to III disease. Some 4.2 million productive TCRbeta reads were obtained per sample on average.

Three rounds of nested PCR, following a modified ARM-PCR protocol, produced the TCRbeta library. TCRdb reprocessed the multiplex PCR reads via MiXCR and lists one record per CDR3 protein. The data hold fewer than 130,000 distinct CDR3 sequences, with approximately 87% observed a single time. Germline V CDR1 and CDR2: SQVTM, ANQGSEA. The length of the CDR3 is 14 residues. This sample's RNA came from whole unsorted tissue. About this clonotype: The antigen remains unidentified.

Study-level results: TCR diversity was significantly greater in tumor than normal lung tissue. Top 100 clones took a larger repertoire share in normal lung.

Sequencing was done on a sample of lung tumor tissue. The clonotype was recovered from a man aged 65-85 years with non-small cell lung cancer. The J gene is TRBJ1-4, the V gene TRBV29-1; possible D gene TRBD1, 5 bases. The CDR3 loop reads CKAFGATTNEKLFF. The CDR3 nucleotides are TGCAAAGCATTCGGGGCAACAACTAATGAAAAACTGTTTTTT.